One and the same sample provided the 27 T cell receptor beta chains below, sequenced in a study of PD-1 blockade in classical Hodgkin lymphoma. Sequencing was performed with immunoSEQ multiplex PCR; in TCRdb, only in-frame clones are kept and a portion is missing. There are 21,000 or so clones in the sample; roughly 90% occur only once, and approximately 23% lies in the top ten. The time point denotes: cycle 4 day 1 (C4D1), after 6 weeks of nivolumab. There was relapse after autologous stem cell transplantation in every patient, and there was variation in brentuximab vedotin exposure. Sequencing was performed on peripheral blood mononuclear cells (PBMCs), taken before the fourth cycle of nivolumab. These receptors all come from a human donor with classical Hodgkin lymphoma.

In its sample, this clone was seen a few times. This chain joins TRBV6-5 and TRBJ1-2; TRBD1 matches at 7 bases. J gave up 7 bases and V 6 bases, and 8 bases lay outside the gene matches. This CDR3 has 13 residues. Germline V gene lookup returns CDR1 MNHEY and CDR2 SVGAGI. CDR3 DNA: TGTGCCAGCAGCCCACAGGGGTTAGGTGGCTACACCTTC. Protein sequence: CASSPQGLGGYTF.

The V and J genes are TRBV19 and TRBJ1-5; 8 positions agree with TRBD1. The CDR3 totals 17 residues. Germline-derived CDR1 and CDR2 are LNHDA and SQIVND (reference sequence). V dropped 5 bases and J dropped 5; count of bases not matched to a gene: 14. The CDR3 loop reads CASSVPDRVIRYQPQHF. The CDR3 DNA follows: TGTGCCAGTAGTGTCCCGGACAGGGTAATAAGATATCAGCCCCAGCATTTT.

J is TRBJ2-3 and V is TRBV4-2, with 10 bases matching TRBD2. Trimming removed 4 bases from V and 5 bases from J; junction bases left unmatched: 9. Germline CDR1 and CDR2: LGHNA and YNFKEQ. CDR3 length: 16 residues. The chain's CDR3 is CASSPRSGGAIDTQYF. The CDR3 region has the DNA TGTGCCAGCAGCCCGAGAAGCGGGGGGGCAATAGATACGCAGTATTTT.

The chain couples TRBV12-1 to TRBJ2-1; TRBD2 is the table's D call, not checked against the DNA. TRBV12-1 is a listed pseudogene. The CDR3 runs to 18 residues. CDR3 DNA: TGTGCCAGCAGCCAACTCCTGGTCAAACGGGAGGGCCTAAATGAGCAGTTCTTC. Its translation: CASSQLLVKREGLNEQFF.

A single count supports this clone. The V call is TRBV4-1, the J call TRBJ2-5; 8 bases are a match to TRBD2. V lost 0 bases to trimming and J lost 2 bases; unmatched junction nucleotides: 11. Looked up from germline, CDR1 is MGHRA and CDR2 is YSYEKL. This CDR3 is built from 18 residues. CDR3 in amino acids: CASSQEGHGTGGQETQYF. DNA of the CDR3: TGCGCCAGCAGCCAAGAAGGACACGGGACGGGGGGGCAAGAGACCCAGTACTTC.

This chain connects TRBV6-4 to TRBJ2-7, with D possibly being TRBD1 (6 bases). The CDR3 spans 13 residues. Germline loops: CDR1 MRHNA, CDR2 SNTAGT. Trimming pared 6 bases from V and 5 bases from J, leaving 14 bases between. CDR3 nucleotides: TGTGCCAGCAGCAAAATACAGGGTAACGAGCAGTACTTC. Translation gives CASSKIQGNEQYF.

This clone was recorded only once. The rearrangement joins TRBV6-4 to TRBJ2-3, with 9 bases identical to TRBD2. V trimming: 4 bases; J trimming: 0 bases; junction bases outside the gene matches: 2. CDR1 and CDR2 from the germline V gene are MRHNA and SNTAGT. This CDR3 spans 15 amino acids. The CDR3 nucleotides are TGTGCCAGCAGTGCACTAGCGGGCAGCACAGATACGCAGTATTTT. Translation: CASSALAGSTDTQYF.

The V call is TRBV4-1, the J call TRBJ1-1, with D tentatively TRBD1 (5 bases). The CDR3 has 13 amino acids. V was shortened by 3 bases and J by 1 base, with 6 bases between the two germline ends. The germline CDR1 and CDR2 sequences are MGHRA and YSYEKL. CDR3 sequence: CASSQTANTEAFF. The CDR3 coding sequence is TGCGCCAGCAGCCAGACAGCGAACACTGAAGCTTTCTTT.

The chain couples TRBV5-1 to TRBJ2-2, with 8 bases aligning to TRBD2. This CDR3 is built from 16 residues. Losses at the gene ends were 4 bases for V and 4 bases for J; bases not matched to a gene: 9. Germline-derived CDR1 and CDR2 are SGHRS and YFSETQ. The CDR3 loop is CASSAVTSAVTGELFF. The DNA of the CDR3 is TGCGCCAGCAGCGCCGTGACTAGCGCGGTCACCGGGGAGCTGTTTTTT. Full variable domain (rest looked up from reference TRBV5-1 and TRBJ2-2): KAGVTQTPRYLIKTRGQQVTLSCSPISGHRSVSWYQQTPGQGLQFLFEYFSETQRNKGNFPGRFSGRQFSNSRSEMNVSTLELGDSALYLCASSAVTSAVTGELFFGEGSRLTVL.

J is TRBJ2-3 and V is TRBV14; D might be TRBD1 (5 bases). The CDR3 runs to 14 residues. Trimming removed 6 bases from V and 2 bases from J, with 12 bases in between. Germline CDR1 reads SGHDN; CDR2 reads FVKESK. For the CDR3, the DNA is TGTGCCAGCAGGGACACTCCGTACACAGATACGCAGTATTTT. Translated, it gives CASRDTPYTDTQYF.

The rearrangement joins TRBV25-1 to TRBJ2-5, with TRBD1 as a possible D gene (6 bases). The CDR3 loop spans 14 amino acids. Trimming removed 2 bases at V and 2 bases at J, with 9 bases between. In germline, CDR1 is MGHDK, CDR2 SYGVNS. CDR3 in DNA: TGTGCCAGCAGTGAAAAGGACAGTCAAGAGACCCAGTACTTC. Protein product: CASSEKDSQETQYF.

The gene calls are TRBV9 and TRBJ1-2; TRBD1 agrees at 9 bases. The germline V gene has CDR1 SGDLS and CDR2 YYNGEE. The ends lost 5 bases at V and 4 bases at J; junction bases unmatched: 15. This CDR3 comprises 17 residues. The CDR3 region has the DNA TGTGCCAGCAGTACAGGGGGCGATAGTACCCCTCTCTATGGCTACACCTTC. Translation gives CASSTGGDSTPLYGYTF.

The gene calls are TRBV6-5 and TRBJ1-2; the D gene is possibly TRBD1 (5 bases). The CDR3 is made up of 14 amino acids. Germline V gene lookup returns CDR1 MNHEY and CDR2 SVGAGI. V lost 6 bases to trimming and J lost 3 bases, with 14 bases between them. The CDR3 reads CASRTTGRYYGYTF. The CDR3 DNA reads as TGTGCCAGCAGAACCACGGGACGCTACTATGGCTACACCTTC.

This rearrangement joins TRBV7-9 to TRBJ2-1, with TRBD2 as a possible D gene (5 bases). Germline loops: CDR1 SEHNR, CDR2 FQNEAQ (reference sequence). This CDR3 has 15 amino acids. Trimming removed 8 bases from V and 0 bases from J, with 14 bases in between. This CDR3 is CASGPFSDSYNEQFF. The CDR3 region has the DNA TGTGCCAGCGGCCCATTTAGCGACTCCTACAATGAGCAGTTCTTC.

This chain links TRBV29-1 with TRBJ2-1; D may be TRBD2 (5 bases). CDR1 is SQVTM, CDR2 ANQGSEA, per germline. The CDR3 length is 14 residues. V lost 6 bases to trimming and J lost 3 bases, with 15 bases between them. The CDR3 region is CSVPLAAFYNEQFF. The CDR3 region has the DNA TGCAGCGTCCCCCTAGCCGCGTTCTACAATGAGCAGTTCTTC.

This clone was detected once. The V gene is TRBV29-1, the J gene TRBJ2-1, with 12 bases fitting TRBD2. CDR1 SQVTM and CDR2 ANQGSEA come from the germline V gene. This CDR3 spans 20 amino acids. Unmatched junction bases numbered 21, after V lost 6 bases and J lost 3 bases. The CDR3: CSVEGVVGLAGPLVYNEQFF. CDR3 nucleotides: TGCAGCGTGGAGGGGGTCGTGGGACTAGCGGGCCCCCTCGTCTACAATGAGCAGTTCTTC.

The CDR3 loop reads CASSYSPDLEIETQYF. The CDR3 DNA sequence: TGTGCCAGCAGTTACTCCCCGGACCTTGAAATCGAGACCCAGTACTTC. The chain combines TRBV6-5 with TRBJ2-5; D call uncertain. Trimming pared 0 bases from V and 5 bases from J, leaving 16 bases between. Germline V gene data show CDR1 as MNHEY and CDR2 as SVGAGI. The CDR3 loop spans 16 amino acids.

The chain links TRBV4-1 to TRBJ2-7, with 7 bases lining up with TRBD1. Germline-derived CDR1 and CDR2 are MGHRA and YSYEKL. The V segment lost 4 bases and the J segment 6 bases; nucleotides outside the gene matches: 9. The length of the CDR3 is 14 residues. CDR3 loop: CASSPQIDRAEQYF. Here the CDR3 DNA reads TGCGCCAGCAGCCCTCAGATTGACAGGGCCGAGCAGTACTTC.

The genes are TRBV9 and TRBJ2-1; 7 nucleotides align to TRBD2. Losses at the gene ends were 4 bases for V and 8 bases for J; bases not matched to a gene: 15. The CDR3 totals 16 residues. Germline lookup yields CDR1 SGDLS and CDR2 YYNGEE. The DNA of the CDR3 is TGTGCCAGCAGCCCACCTTGGGGGGGGAAAAGTCATGAGCAGTTCTTC. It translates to CASSPPWGGKSHEQFF.

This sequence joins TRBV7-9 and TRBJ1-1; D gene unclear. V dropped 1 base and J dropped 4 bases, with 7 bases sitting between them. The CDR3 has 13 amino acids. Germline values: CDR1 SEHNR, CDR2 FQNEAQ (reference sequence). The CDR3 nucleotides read TGTGCCAGCAGCTTAGAAGTGTTCACTGAAGCTTTCTTT. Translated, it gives CASSLEVFTEAFF.

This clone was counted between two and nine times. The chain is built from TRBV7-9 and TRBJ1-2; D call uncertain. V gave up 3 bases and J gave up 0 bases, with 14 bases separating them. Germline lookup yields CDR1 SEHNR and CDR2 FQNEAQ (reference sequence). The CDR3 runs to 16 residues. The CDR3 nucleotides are TGTGCCAGCAGCTTGAGTGAGCTCGGGCCTAACTATGGCTACACCTTC. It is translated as CASSLSELGPNYGYTF. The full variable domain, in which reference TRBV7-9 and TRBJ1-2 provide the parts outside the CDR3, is DTGVSQNPRHKITKRGQNVTFRCDPISEHNRLYWYRQTLGQGPEFLTYFQNEAQLEKSRLLSDRFSAERPKGSFSTLEIQRTEQGDSAMYLCASSLSELGPNYGYTFGSGTRLTVV.

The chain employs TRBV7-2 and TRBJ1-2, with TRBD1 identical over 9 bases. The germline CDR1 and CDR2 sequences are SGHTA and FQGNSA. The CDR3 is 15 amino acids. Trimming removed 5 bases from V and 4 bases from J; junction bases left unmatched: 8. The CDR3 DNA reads TGTGCCAGCAGCCTACCGGGACAGGGCTCCTATGGCTACACCTTC. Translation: CASSLPGQGSYGYTF.

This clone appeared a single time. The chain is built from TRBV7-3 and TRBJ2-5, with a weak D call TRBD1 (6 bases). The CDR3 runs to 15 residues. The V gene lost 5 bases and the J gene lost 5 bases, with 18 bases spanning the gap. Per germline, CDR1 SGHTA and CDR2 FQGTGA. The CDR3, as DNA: TGTGCCAGCAGCCCCAGGGGTGAGGGCCGGGAGACCCAGTACTTC. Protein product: CASSPRGEGRETQYF.

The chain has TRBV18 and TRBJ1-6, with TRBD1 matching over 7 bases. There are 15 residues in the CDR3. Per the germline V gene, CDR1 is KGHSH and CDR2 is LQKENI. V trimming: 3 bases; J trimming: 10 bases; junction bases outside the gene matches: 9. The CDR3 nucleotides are TGTGCCAGCTCACCCTCAGGGGGTGAAGGATCACCCCTCCACTTT. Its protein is CASSPSGGEGSPLHF. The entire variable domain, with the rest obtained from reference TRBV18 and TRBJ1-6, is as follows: NAGVMQNPRHLVRRRGQEARLRCSPMKGHSHVYWYRQLPEEGLKFMVYLQKENIIDESGMPKERFSAEFPKEGPSILRIQQVVRGDSAAYFCASSPSGGEGSPLHFGNGTRLTVT.

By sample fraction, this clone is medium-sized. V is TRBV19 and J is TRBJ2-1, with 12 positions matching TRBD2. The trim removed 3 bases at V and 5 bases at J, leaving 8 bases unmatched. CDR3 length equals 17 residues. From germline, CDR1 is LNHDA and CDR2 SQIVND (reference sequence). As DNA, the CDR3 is TGTGCCAGTAGTATGACTAGCGGGAGTTACCGCCACAATGAGCAGTTCTTC. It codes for CASSMTSGSYRHNEQFF.

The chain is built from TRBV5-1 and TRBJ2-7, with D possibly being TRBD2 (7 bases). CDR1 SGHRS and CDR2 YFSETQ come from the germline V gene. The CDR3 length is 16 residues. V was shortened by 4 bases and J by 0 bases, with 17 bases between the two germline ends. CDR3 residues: CASSGGADFPSYEQYF. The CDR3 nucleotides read TGCGCCAGCAGCGGGGGGGCGGACTTCCCCTCCTACGAGCAGTACTTC.

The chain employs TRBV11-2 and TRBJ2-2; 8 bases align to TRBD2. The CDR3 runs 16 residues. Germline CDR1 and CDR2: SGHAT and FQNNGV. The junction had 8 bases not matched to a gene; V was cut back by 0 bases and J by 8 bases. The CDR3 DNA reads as TGTGCCAGCAGCTTAGAAGGAGCGGGGGTGTCAGGGGAGCTGTTTTTT. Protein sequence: CASSLEGAGVSGELFF.